A single sample is the source of the 11 T cell receptor beta chains below, sequenced in a study of blood T cell repertoires in COVID-19. Libraries were prepared by immunoSEQ multiplex PCR; TCRdb keeps only in-frame clonotypes and omits some of them. Of fewer than 120,000 clones listed, 76% were seen once; the top ten hold about 3.8%. Sequencing input: peripheral blood. The receptor source for this set is a woman aged 80 or older with acute or convalescent COVID-19.

The chain uses TRBV7-8 and TRBJ2-3; TRBD1 is a possible D gene (5 bases). The CDR3 loop spans 15 amino acids. Germline V lookup: CDR1 SGHVS, CDR2 FQNEAQ. Trimming shortened V by 5 bases and J by 4 bases, and 16 bases separated the two germline ends. CDR3 residues: CASSTGYLGPDTQYF. In nucleotides, the CDR3 is TGTGCCAGCAGCACGGGCTACCTGGGGCCAGATACGCAGTATTTT.

The CDR3 sequence: CASSVGTGTVDGYTF. The DNA of the CDR3 is TGTGCCAGCAGCGTAGGGACCGGGACTGTCGATGGCTACACCTTC. V usage is TRBV9 and J usage is TRBJ1-2, with D maybe TRBD1 (5 bases). CDR1 and CDR2 (germline): SGDLS, YYNGEE. Trimming removed 0 bases from V and 6 bases from J, with 15 bases in between. There are 15 residues in the CDR3. The full variable domain, in which reference TRBV9 and TRBJ1-2 provide the parts outside the CDR3, is DSGVTQTPKHLITATGQRVTLRCSPRSGDLSVYWYQQSLDQGLQFLIQYYNGEERAKGNILERFSAQQFPDLHSELNLSSLELGDSALYFCASSVGTGTVDGYTFGSGTRLTVV.

V usage is TRBV7-9 and J usage is TRBJ2-7, with 9 bases lining up with TRBD1. Germline V CDR1 and CDR2: SEHNR, FQNEAQ (reference sequence). The CDR3 runs 14 residues. The trim removed 4 bases at V and 5 bases at J, leaving 6 bases unmatched. CDR3 amino acids: CASSSLNRGHEQYF. CDR3 nucleotide sequence: TGTGCCAGCAGCTCGCTAAACAGGGGGCACGAGCAGTACTTC.

This chain connects TRBV5-6 to TRBJ2-7; 8 positions agree with TRBD1. There are 15 residues in the CDR3. The trim removed 0 bases at V and 5 bases at J, leaving 7 bases unmatched. Germline V CDR1 and CDR2: SGHDT, YYEEEE. CDR3 amino acids: CASSLVSGGFHEQYF. The CDR3 nucleotides read TGTGCCAGCAGCTTGGTGTCAGGGGGCTTCCACGAGCAGTACTTC. Full variable domain (remainder filled in from reference TRBV5-6 and TRBJ2-7): DAGVTQSPTHLIKTRGQQVTLRCSPKSGHDTVSWYQQALGQGPQFIFQYYEEEERQRGNFPDRFSGHQFPNYSSELNVNALLLGDSALYLCASSLVSGGFHEQYFGPGTRLTVT.

This clone has a single count. This sequence joins TRBV18 and TRBJ2-3; 10 bases match TRBD2. Germline CDR1 and CDR2: KGHSH and LQKENI. V shed 4 bases, J shed 3 bases, and the junction held 10 bases outside the gene matches. The CDR3 consists of 17 residues. The CDR3 spells CASSHGRTSGVTDTQYF. DNA of the CDR3: TGTGCCAGCTCACACGGGAGAACTAGCGGGGTGACAGATACGCAGTATTTT.

This sequence joins TRBV29-1 and TRBJ2-1, with 8 bases aligning to TRBD1. V shed 4 bases and J 6 bases; nucleotides not matched to a gene: 8. The CDR3 sequence is 14 residues long. Germline CDR1 and CDR2: SQVTM and ANQGSEA. CDR3 in DNA: TGCAGCGTTGCGACCGGGACAGGCACCAATGAGCAGTTCTTC. Translation gives CSVATGTGTNEQFF.

The gene calls are TRBV7-6 and TRBJ2-2, with 7 bases identical to TRBD1. The CDR3 sequence is 15 residues long. V trimming: 1 base; J trimming: 4 bases; junction bases outside the gene matches: 3. Germline V gene sequence: CDR1 SGHVS, CDR2 FNYEAQ. CDR3 coding DNA: TGTGCCAGCAGCTTAGAGGCAGGGGGCACCGGGGAGCTGTTTTTT. It is translated as CASSLEAGGTGELFF.

This sequence joins TRBV10-1 and TRBJ2-5, with D perhaps matching TRBD1 (5 bases). This CDR3 is built from 13 residues. Germline loops: CDR1 WNHNN, CDR2 SYGVQD (reference sequence). Deletions cut 6 bases from V and 2 bases from J, with 10 bases between. In DNA, the CDR3 is TGCGCCAGCAGCTCGACAGTACAAGAGACCCAGTACTTC. Protein sequence: CASSSTVQETQYF.

This clone occurred a few times. The chain combines TRBV2 with TRBJ2-5, with TRBD2 matching 7 bases. Looked up from germline, CDR1 is SNHLY and CDR2 is FYNNEI. CDR3 length: 14 residues. Unmatched junction bases numbered 10, after V lost 7 bases and J lost 5 bases. The CDR3 reads CASTRGVREETQYF. The CDR3, as DNA: TGTGCCAGCACTCGGGGGGTGCGTGAGGAGACCCAGTACTTC.

Of note for this clone: An end of the junction does not agree with germline; a read error may underlie this. This rearrangement joins TRBV2 to TRBJ1-1; maybe TRBD1 (6 bases). The CDR3 contains 14 residues. CDR1 is SNHLY, CDR2 FYNNEI, per germline. CDR3 protein: CASSLSQGNPEAFF. DNA for the CDR3: TGTGCCAGCAGTTTAAGCCAGGGGAACCCTGAAGCTTTCTTT. The variable domain in full, with the rest retrieved from reference TRBV2 and TRBJ1-1, is EPEVTQTPSHQVTQMGQEVILRCVPISNHLYFYWYRQILGQKVEFLVSFYNNEISEKSEIFDDQFSVERPDGSNFTLKIRSTKLEDSAMYFCASSLSQGNPEAFFGQGTRLTVV.

The V and J genes are TRBV6-5 and TRBJ1-5; 7 bases agree with TRBD1. There are 14 residues in the CDR3. V lost 5 bases and J lost 9; bases outside the gene matches: 10. Germline CDR1 MNHEY, CDR2 SVGAGI. In DNA, the CDR3 is TGTGCCAGCAGTCCCCGACAGGGCGATCGGCCCCAGCATTTT. This encodes CASSPRQGDRPQHF.